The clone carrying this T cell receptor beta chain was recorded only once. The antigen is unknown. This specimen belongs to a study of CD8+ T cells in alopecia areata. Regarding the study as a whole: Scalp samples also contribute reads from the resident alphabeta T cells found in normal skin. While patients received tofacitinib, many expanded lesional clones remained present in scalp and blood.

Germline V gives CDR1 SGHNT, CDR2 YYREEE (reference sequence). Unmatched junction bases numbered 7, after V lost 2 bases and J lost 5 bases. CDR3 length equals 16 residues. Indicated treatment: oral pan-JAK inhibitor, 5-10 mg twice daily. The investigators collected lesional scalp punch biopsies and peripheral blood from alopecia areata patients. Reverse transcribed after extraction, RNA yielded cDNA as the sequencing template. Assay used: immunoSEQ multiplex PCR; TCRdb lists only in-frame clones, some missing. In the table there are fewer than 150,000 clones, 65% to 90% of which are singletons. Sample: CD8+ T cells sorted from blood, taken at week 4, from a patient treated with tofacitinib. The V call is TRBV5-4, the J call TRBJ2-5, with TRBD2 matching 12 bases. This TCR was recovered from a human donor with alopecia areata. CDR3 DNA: TGTGCCAGCAGCTTAACTAGCGGGGGGCCGTCGGAGACCCAGTACTTC. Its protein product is CASSLTSGGPSETQYF.